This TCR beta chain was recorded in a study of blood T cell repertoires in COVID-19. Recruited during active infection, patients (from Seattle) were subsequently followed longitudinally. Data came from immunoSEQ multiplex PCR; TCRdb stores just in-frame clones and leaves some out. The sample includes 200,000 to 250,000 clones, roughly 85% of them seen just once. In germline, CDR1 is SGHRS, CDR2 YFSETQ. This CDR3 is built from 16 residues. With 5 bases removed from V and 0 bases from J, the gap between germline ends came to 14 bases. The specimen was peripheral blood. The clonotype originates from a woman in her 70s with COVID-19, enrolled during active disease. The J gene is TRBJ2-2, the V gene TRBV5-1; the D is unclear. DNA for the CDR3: TGCGCCAGCAGTAATTTGGTGGCTTCGAACACCGGGGAGCTGTTTTTT. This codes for CASSNLVASNTGELFF.